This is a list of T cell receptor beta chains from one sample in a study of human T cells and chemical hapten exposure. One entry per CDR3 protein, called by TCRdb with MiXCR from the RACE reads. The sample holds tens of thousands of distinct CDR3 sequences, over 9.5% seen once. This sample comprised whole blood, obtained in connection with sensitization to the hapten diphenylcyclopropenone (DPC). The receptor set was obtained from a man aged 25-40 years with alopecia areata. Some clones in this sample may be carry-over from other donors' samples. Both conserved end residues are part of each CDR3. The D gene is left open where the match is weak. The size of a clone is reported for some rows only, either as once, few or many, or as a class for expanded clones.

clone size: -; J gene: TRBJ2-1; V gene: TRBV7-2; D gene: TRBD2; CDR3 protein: CASSLGLAPNEQFF; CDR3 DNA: TGTGCCAGCAGCTTGGGACTAGCGCCTAATGAGCAGTTCTTC
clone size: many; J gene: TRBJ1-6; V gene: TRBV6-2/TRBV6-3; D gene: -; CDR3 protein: CASSSVGFRSPLHF; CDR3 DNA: TGTGCCAGCAGCTCCGTTGGGTTTCGGTCACCCCTCCACTTT
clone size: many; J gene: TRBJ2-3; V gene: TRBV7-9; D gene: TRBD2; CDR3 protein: CASNPGTSAPDTQYF; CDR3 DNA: TGTGCCAGCAACCCCGGGACTAGCGCTCCGGATACGCAGTATTTT
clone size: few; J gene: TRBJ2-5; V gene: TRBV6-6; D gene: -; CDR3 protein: CASRKKETQYF; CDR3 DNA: TGTGCCAGCAGAAAAAAAGAGACCCAGTACTTC
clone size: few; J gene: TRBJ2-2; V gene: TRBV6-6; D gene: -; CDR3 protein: CASADGGELFF; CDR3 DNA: TGTGCCAGCGCTGACGGCGGGGAGCTGTTTTTT
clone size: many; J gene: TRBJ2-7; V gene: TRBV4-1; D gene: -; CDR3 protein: CASSQDGDEQYF; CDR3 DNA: TGCGCCAGCAGCCAAGATGGGGACGAGCAGTACTTC
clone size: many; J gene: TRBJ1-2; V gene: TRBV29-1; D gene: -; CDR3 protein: CSVGAQADGYTF; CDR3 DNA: TGCAGCGTCGGGGCTCAGGCGGATGGCTACACCTTC
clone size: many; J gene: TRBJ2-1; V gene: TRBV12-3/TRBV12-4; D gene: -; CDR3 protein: CASSLAVTSNEQFF; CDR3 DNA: TGTGCCAGCAGTTTAGCCGTGACTAGCAATGAGCAGTTCTTC
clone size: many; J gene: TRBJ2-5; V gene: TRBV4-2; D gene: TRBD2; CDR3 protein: CASSLEGGGEQETQYF; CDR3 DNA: TGTGCCAGCAGCCTTGAAGGTGGGGGGGAACAAGAGACCCAGTACTTC
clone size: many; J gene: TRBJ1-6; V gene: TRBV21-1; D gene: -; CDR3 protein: CASSNVERGQGNSPLHF; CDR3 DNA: TGTGCCAGCAGCAATGTTGAACGGGGACAGGGAAATTCACCCCTCCACTTT
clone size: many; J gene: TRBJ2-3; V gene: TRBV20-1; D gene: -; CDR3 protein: CSATRTDTQYF; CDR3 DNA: TGCAGTGCCACTCGTACAGATACGCAGTATTTT
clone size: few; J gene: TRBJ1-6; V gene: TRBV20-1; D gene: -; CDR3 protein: CSAKATGGSPLHF; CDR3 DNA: TGCAGTGCTAAAGCGACGGGAGGTTCACCCCTCCACTTT
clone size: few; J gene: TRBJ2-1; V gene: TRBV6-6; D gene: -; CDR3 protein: CASSYSMGYNEQFF; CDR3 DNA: TGTGCCAGCAGTTACTCGATGGGCTACAATGAGCAGTTCTTC
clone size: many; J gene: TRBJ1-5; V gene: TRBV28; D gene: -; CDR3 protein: CASTELNQPQHF; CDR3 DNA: TGTGCCAGCACTGAGCTGAATCAGCCCCAGCATTTT
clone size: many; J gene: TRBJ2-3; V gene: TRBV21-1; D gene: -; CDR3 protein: CASSARTSGSSDTQYF; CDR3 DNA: TGTGCCAGCAGCGCCCGTACTAGCGGGAGTTCTGATACGCAGTATTTT
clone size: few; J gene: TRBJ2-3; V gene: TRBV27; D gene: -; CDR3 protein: CASRRRTTDTQYF; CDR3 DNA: TGTGCCAGCAGGCGCAGGACCACAGATACGCAGTATTTT
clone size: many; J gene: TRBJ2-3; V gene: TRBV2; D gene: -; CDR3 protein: CASGKSGTQYF; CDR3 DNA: TGTGCCAGCGGAAAAAGCGGTACGCAGTATTTT
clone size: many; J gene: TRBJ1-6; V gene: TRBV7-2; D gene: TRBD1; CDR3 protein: CASSLDRVVYSPLHF; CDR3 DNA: TGTGCCAGCAGCCTGGACAGGGTAGTATACTCACCCCTCCACTTT
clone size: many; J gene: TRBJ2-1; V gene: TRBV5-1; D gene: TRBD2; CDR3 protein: CASRLGTSPYNEQFF; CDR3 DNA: TGCGCCAGCAGATTGGGGACTAGCCCCTACAATGAGCAGTTCTTC
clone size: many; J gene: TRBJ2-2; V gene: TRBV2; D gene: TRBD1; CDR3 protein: CASSDSGGRNTGELFF; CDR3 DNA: TGTGCCAGCAGTGATTCAGGGGGCCGGAACACCGGGGAGCTGTTTTTT
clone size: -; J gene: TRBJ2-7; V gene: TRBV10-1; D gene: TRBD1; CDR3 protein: CASSLDRVPYEQYF; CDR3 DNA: TGCGCCAGCAGCCTGGACAGGGTGCCCTACGAGCAGTACTTC
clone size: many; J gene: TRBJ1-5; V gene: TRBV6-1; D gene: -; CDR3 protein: CASSVYVSNQPQHF; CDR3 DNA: TGTGCCAGCAGTGTGTACGTTAGCAATCAGCCCCAGCATTTT
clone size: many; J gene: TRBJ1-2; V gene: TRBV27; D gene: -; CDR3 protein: CASSPHENYGYTF; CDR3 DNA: TGTGCCAGCAGCCCACACGAGAACTATGGCTACACCTTC
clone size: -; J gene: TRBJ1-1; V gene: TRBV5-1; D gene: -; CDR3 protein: CASSLAATANTEAFF; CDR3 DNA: TGCGCCAGCAGCTTGGCCGCGACAGCGAACACTGAAGCTTTCTTT
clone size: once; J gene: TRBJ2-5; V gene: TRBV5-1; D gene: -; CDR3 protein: CASSPQGPGETQYF; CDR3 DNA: TGCGCCAGCAGCCCACAGGGTCCGGGAGAGACCCAGTACTTC
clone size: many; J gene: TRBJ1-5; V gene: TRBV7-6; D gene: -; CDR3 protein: CASSPLGQGLQHF; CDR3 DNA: TGTGCCAGCAGCCCCCTGGGCCAGGGACTCCAGCATTTT
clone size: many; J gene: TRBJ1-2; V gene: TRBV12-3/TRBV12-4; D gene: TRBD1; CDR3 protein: CASSSPGQGANGYTF; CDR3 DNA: TGTGCCAGCAGTTCCCCGGGACAGGGGGCAAATGGCTACACCTTC
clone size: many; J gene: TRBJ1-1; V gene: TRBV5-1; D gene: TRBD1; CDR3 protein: CASSSTYLTGGENTEAFF; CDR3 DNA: TGCGCCAGCAGCTCAACCTACTTAACAGGGGGTGAGAACACTGAAGCTTTCTTT
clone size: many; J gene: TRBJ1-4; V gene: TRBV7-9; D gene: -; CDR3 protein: CASSLEVIRKEKLFF; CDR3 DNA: TGTGCCAGCAGCTTAGAGGTGATACGAAAGGAAAAACTGTTTTTT
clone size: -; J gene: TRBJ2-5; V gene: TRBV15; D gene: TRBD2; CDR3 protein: CATRGTSERQTQYF; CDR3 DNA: TGTGCCACGAGGGGGACTAGCGAACGACAGACCCAGTACTTC
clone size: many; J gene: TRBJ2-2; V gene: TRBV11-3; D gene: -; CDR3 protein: CASSLTGELFF; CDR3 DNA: TGTGCCAGCAGCTTAACCGGGGAGCTGTTTTTT
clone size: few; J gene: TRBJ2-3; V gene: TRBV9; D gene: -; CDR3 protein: CASSERPGPYQQYF; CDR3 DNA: TGTGCCAGCAGCGAACGCCCGGGACCCTATCAGCAGTATTTT
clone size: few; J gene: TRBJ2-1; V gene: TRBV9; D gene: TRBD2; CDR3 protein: CASSVGRSSGSRNEQFF; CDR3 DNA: TGTGCCAGCAGCGTAGGGCGTTCTAGCGGGAGTCGGAATGAGCAGTTCTTC
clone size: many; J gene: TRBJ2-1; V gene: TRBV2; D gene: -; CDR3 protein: CASSEVWGYNEQFF; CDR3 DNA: TGTGCCAGCAGTGAAGTGTGGGGGTACAATGAGCAGTTCTTC
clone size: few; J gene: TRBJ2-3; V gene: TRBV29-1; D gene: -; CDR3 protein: CSVVPGTDTQYF; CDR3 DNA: TGCAGCGTCGTCCCTGGCACAGATACGCAGTATTTT
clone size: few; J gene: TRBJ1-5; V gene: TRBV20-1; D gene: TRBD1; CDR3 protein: CSAKGDRGGNQPQHF; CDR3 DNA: TGCAGTGCTAAAGGGGACAGGGGGGGCAATCAGCCCCAGCATTTT
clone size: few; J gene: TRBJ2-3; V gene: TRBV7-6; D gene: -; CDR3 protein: CASSFLRGTDERSTDTQYF; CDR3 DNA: TGTGCCAGCAGCTTCCTGAGGGGAACAGATGAGCGGTCGACAGATACGCAGTATTTT
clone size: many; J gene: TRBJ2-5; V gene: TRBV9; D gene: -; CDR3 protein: CASSPLYQETQYF; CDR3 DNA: TGTGCCAGCAGTCCTCTGTACCAAGAGACCCAGTACTTC
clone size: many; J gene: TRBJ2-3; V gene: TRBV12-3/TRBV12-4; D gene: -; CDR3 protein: CASSPDRPTDTQYF; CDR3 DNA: TGTGCCAGCAGTCCGGACAGACCCACAGATACGCAGTATTTT
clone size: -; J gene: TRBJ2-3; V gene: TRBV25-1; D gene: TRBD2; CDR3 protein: CASSARGGVTDTQYF; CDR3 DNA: TGTGCCAGCAGTGCTCGCGGGGGGGTAACAGATACGCAGTATTTT
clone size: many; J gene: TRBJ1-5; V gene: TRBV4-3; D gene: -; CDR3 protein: CASSRQDSNQPQHF; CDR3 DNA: TGCGCCAGCAGCCGACAGGATAGCAATCAGCCCCAGCATTTT
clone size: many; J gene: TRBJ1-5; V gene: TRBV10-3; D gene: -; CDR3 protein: CAISDGRVDSTNQPQHF; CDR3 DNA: TGTGCCATCAGTGACGGGCGGGTGGACAGTACCAATCAGCCCCAGCATTTT
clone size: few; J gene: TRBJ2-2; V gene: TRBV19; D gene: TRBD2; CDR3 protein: CASSPIRGDTGELFF; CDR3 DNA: TGTGCCAGTAGTCCAATACGGGGGGACACCGGGGAGCTGTTTTTT
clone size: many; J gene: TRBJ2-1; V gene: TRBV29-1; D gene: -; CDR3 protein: CSVASSYNEQFF; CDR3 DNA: TGCAGCGTTGCTAGCAGCTACAATGAGCAGTTCTTC
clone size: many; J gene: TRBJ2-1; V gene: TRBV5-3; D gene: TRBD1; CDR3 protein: CARSPGKGTGSPYNEQFF; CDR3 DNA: TGTGCCAGAAGCCCCGGCAAAGGGACAGGGTCACCCTACAATGAGCAGTTCTTC
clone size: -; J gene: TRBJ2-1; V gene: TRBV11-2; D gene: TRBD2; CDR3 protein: CASSLQRGGSNEQFF; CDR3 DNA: TGTGCCAGCAGCTTACAGCGGGGGGGCTCCAATGAGCAGTTCTTC
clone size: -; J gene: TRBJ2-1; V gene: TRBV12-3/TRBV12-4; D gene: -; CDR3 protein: CASSLWNEQFF; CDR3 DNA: TGTGCCAGCAGTTTATGGAATGAGCAGTTCTTC
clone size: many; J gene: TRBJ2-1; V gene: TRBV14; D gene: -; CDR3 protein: CASSPRLGGGNEQFF; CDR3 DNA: TGTGCCAGCAGCCCTCGGCTCGGGGGTGGCAATGAGCAGTTCTTC
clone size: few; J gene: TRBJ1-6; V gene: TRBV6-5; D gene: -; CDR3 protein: CASSYRAYNSPLHF; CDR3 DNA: TGTGCCAGCAGTTACAGGGCCTATAATTCACCCCTCCACTTT
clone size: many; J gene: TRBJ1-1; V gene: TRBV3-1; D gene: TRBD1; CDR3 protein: CASRYGQGRFTEAFF; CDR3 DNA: TGTGCCAGCAGATACGGACAGGGAAGGTTCACTGAAGCTTTCTTT
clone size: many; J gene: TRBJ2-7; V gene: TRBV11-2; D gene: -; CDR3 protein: CASSSPGHQGSYEQYF; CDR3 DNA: TGTGCCAGCAGTTCACCGGGACACCAAGGGTCCTACGAGCAGTACTTC
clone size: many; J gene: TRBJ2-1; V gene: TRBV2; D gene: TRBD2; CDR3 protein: CASSPGTSGYNEQFF; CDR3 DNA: TGTGCCAGCAGTCCTGGGACTAGCGGGTACAATGAGCAGTTCTTC
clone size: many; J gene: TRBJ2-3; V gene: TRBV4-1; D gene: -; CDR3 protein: CASSQEWDSGVQDTQYF; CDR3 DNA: TGCGCCAGCAGCCAAGAGTGGGATAGCGGCGTCCAAGATACGCAGTATTTT
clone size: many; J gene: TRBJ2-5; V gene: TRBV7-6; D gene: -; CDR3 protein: CASSRHLEETQYF; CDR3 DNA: TGTGCCAGCAGCCGACATCTGGAAGAGACCCAGTACTTC
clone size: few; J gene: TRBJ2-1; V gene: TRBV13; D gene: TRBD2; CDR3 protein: CASSLLEGGPYNEQFF; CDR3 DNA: TGTGCCAGCAGCTTACTAGAGGGAGGGCCCTACAATGAGCAGTTCTTC